The 28 T cell receptor beta chains below all came from one sample that was sequenced in a study of blood T cell repertoires in COVID-19. Produced via immunoSEQ multiplex PCR; TCRdb's table is partial and in-frame only. The data show under 60,000 clones, about 90% seen once. The sample consisted of peripheral blood. The receptors were gathered from a human donor with active COVID-19. The donor label of this sample is uncertain.

V and J are TRBV9 and TRBJ1-2; D is perhaps TRBD1 (6 bases). V was shortened by 4 bases and J by 4 bases, with 20 bases between the two germline ends. Germline lookup yields CDR1 SGDLS and CDR2 YYNGEE. CDR3 size: 16 residues. CDR3 protein: CASSKGQVGALYGYTF. DNA for the CDR3: TGTGCCAGCAGCAAGGGGCAAGTGGGGGCGCTCTATGGCTACACCTTC. The complete variable domain, with remaining parts taken from reference TRBV9 and TRBJ1-2, reads DSGVTQTPKHLITATGQRVTLRCSPRSGDLSVYWYQQSLDQGLQFLIQYYNGEERAKGNILERFSAQQFPDLHSELNLSSLELGDSALYFCASSKGQVGALYGYTFGSGTRLTVV.

The chain employs TRBV7-9 and TRBJ2-1; 10 nucleotides line up with TRBD1. Germline CDR1 is SEHNR and CDR2 is FQNEAQ (reference sequence). Trimming removed 5 bases from V and 6 bases from J; junction bases left unmatched: 7. The CDR3 extends over 15 amino acids. The CDR3 protein is CASSATGGPANEQFF. The CDR3 coding sequence is TGTGCCAGCAGCGCGACAGGGGGCCCGGCCAATGAGCAGTTCTTC.

The V call is TRBV28, the J call TRBJ2-5; D is perhaps TRBD2 (6 bases). Trimming removed 3 bases at V and 5 bases at J, with 25 bases between. This CDR3 contains 18 residues. In germline, CDR1 is MDHEN, CDR2 SYDVKM. Here the CDR3 reads CASSFSALASERGETQYF. The DNA of the CDR3 is TGTGCCAGCAGTTTTTCCGCCCTGGCTAGCGAACGAGGGGAGACCCAGTACTTC.

This clone appeared a single time. The chain employs TRBV30 and TRBJ1-4; 8 bases align to TRBD1. Germline-derived CDR1 and CDR2 are GTSNPN and SVGIG (reference sequence). Trimming at V came to 0 bases and at J to 10 bases, leaving 7 bases not matched to a gene. CDR3 size: 14 residues. CDR3 DNA: TGTGCCTGGAGTGTTCAGGGGGCGAACGGAAAACTGTTTTTT. Protein sequence: CAWSVQGANGKLFF.

The chain combines TRBV27 with TRBJ2-1; the match to TRBD2 covers 8 bases. The trim removed 7 bases at V and 5 bases at J, leaving 7 bases unmatched. The germline V gene has CDR1 MNHEY and CDR2 SMNVEV (reference sequence). The CDR3 loop spans 14 amino acids. This chain's CDR3 is CASNGAGGDNEQFF. As DNA, the CDR3 is TGTGCCAGCAATGGGGCGGGGGGCGACAATGAGCAGTTCTTC.

The chain uses TRBV7-9 and TRBJ1-6; 7 bases are shared with TRBD1. The CDR3 has 14 residues. The V gene end was trimmed by 4 bases and the J gene end by 5 bases; junction bases not matched to a gene: 2. Germline loops: CDR1 SEHNR, CDR2 FQNEAQ (reference sequence). CDR3 DNA: TGTGCCAGCAGCTCCCAGGGGGATAATTCACCCCTCCACTTT. This sequence encodes CASSSQGDNSPLHF.

CDR3 bases: TGTGCCAGCAGTGAAGCGGGGACAGGGGACACTGAAGCTTTCTTT. It encodes CASSEAGTGDTEAFF. J is TRBJ1-1 and V is TRBV2; 10 bases agree with TRBD1. With V trimmed by 0 bases and J by 3 bases, 1 base remained unmatched. The CDR3 runs to 15 residues. Germline values: CDR1 SNHLY, CDR2 FYNNEI.

The chain carries TRBV7-9 and TRBJ1-3, with D possibly TRBD1 on 6 matching bases. This CDR3 region has 16 residues. The germline gives CDR1 SEHNR, CDR2 FQNEAQ (reference sequence). V lost 5 bases and J lost 4, with 18 bases in between. CDR3 sequence reads: CASSIGGGAEGNTIYF. CDR3 nucleotides: TGTGCCAGCAGCATCGGTGGGGGGGCGGAAGGAAACACCATATATTTT.

The CDR3 spells CASSSRTGGQETQYF. The CDR3, as DNA: TGTGCCAGCAGCTCCCGGACAGGGGGCCAAGAGACCCAGTACTTC. This rearrangement joins TRBV11-3 to TRBJ2-5, with TRBD1 matching over 10 bases. The CDR3 is 15 residues long. In germline, CDR1 is SGHNT, CDR2 YENEEA. The V gene end was trimmed by 4 bases and the J gene end by 1 base; junction bases not matched to a gene: 3.

This rearrangement joins TRBV6-5 to TRBJ2-7; 10 nucleotides line up with TRBD1. Germline lookup yields CDR1 MNHEY and CDR2 SVGAGI. The CDR3 contains 14 residues. V gave up 7 bases and J gave up 2 bases; unmatched junction bases: 5. The CDR3 DNA reads TGTGCCAGCACCTGGACAGGGGGGGCCTACGAGCAGTACTTC. Its translation: CASTWTGGAYEQYF.

V and J are TRBV6-6 and TRBJ1-2; tentative D call: TRBD1 (6 bases). The CDR3 spans 13 residues. Looked up from germline, CDR1 is MNHNY and CDR2 is SVGAGI (reference sequence). Trimming left V 8 bases short and J 2 bases short, with 12 bases between. In nucleotides, the CDR3 is TGTGCCAGCTCAAGACAGGCGAACTATGGCTACACCTTC. Translated: CASSRQANYGYTF.

This chain joins TRBV10-3 and TRBJ1-5; D possibly corresponds to TRBD1 (5 bases). The CDR3 spans 13 residues. CDR1 ENHRY and CDR2 SYGVKD come from the germline V gene. The ends were cut back, 6 bases at V and 6 bases at J, with 12 bases in the middle. CDR3 in DNA: TGTGCCATCAGCGACAGTGGTGCTCAGCCCCAGCATTTT. This codes for CAISDSGAQPQHF.

V and J are TRBV18 and TRBJ1-1; possibly TRBD1 for D (5 bases). This CDR3 is built from 16 residues. Trimming pared 3 bases from V and 0 bases from J, leaving 14 bases between. Germline CDR1 is KGHSH and CDR2 is LQKENI. CDR3 in amino acids: CASSPFQGNMNTEAFF. As DNA, the CDR3 is TGTGCCAGCTCACCTTTTCAGGGAAACATGAACACTGAAGCTTTCTTT.

This clone appeared a single time. V and J are TRBV19 and TRBJ2-3, with 11 positions matching TRBD2. V dropped 5 bases and J dropped 5; count of bases not matched to a gene: 9. CDR1 and CDR2 from the germline V gene are LNHDA and SQIVND (reference sequence). The CDR3 is made up of 16 amino acids. CDR3 sequence: CASSFLAGGPGDTQYF. DNA for the CDR3: TGTGCCAGTAGTTTCTTAGCGGGAGGGCCCGGAGATACGCAGTATTTT.

The chain uses TRBV6-2 or TRBV6-3 and TRBJ1-1; D is unclear. The CDR3 loop spans 15 amino acids. V was trimmed by 0 bases and J by 3 bases, leaving 11 bases between them. Germline CDR1 and CDR2: MNHEY and SVGEGT. For the CDR3, the DNA is TGTGCCAGCAGTTACTCGCGTCCAAGCCACACTGAAGCTTTCTTT. Amino acid sequence: CASSYSRPSHTEAFF.

This chain connects TRBV5-1 to TRBJ1-1; D may be TRBD1 (5 bases). Per germline, CDR1 SGHRS and CDR2 YFSETQ. The germline V and J ends were trimmed by 4 bases and 4 bases, with 17 bases remaining between them. CDR3 size: 15 residues. CDR3 residues: CASSDQGVRGTEAFF. CDR3 bases: TGCGCCAGCAGCGACCAGGGCGTGCGCGGCACTGAAGCTTTCTTT.

This chain uses TRBV7-9 with TRBJ2-7, with 7 bases matching TRBD1. The length of the CDR3 is 19 residues. V shed 2 bases and J 0 bases; nucleotides not matched to a gene: 16. CDR1 and CDR2 (germline): SEHNR, FQNEAQ (reference sequence). The CDR3 region is CASSLTSARGQISSYEQYF. The CDR3 bases are TGTGCCAGCAGCTTAACCTCCGCTAGGGGACAGATCTCCTCCTACGAGCAGTACTTC.

The CDR3 nucleotides are TGTGCCAGCAGTTGGGCGATTAGCTCCTATAATTCACCCCTCCACTTT. Its protein product is CASSWAISSYNSPLHF. The chain joins TRBV28 to TRBJ1-6; D gene uncertain. V gave up 4 bases and J gave up 0 bases, with 10 bases separating them. CDR1 is MDHEN, CDR2 SYDVKM, per germline. CDR3 length: 16 amino acids.

This rearrangement joins TRBV5-1 to TRBJ2-3, with D perhaps TRBD2 (6 bases). Germline CDR1 reads SGHRS; CDR2 reads YFSETQ. V was shortened by 0 bases and J by 8 bases, with 7 bases between the two germline ends. The CDR3 extends over 12 amino acids. CDR3 bases: TGCGCCAGCAGCTTGGAGGGAGGTACGCAGTATTTT. This translates into CASSLEGGTQYF.

J is TRBJ2-7 and V is TRBV5-6, with D possibly being TRBD1 (6 bases). The V end lost 0 bases, the J end lost 3 bases, and 10 bases lay between the germline ends. Germline CDR1 SGHDT, CDR2 YYEEEE. This CDR3 contains 14 residues. The CDR3 DNA reads as TGTGCCAGCAGCTTGGTAGGACAGAGCTACGAGCAGTACTTC. Amino acid sequence: CASSLVGQSYEQYF.

The V and J genes are TRBV6-2 or TRBV6-3 and TRBJ2-7, with D possibly being TRBD1 (6 bases). This CDR3 region has 13 residues. The V and J ends lost 6 bases and 9 bases respectively, with 18 bases between them. Germline V gene lookup returns CDR1 MNHEY and CDR2 SVGEGT. CDR3 bases: TGTGCCAGCAGCCCCGGGACACTCTCTGGGCAGTACTTC. Encoded protein: CASSPGTLSGQYF.

The chain combines TRBV6-5 with TRBJ1-2; D is perhaps TRBD1 (6 bases). This CDR3 has 15 residues. Looked up from germline, CDR1 is MNHEY and CDR2 is SVGAGI. The V end was cut by 6 bases, the J end by 7 bases, with 21 bases between. The DNA of the CDR3 is TGTGCCAGCAGCGTGGAGACAGGCTCCCGGGGTGGCTACACCTTC. Protein product: CASSVETGSRGGYTF.

The CDR3 DNA is TGTGCCAGCAGCCCCCCCCGGGGGGGCACTTATCGGGTTGGCTACACCTTC. Amino acid sequence: CASSPPRGGTYRVGYTF. The rearrangement links TRBV3-1 (or the pseudogene TRBV3-2) to TRBJ1-2, with a weak D call TRBD1 (6 bases). Germline assignment: CDR1 LGHDT and CDR2 YNNKEL (reference sequence). This CDR3 is built from 17 residues. V lost 4 bases and J 7 bases, leaving 25 bases between the germline ends.

V is TRBV6-2 or TRBV6-3 and J is TRBJ1-5; D is unclear. The CDR3 runs to 16 residues. Trimming took 2 bases from V and 6 from J, leaving 17 bases between them. CDR1 is MNHEY, CDR2 SVGEGT, per germline. CDR3 sequence (DNA): TGTGCCAGCAGTTACGGCCCTCCTCGGAGCCGTCAGCCCCAGCATTTT. This translates into CASSYGPPRSRQPQHF.

The chain has TRBV2 and TRBJ2-3, with TRBD1 as a possible D gene (6 bases). The V end was cut by 6 bases, the J end by 1 base, with 8 bases between. The CDR3 is made up of 13 amino acids. Germline V gene data show CDR1 as SNHLY and CDR2 as FYNNEI. This chain's CDR3 is CASSRQGTDTQYF. The CDR3 region has the DNA TGTGCCAGCAGCAGACAGGGCACAGATACGCAGTATTTT.

The chain carries TRBV5-1 and TRBJ1-1; 9 positions agree with TRBD1. The CDR3 totals 15 residues. CDR1 is SGHRS and CDR2 is YFSETQ in the germline V gene. The V and J ends lost 3 bases and 1 base, in that order; junction bases with no gene match: 4. CDR3 in amino acids: CASSWRDRENTEAFF. In DNA form, the CDR3 reads TGCGCCAGCAGCTGGAGGGACAGGGAGAACACTGAAGCTTTCTTT. Filled out from reference TRBV5-1 and TRBJ1-1, the complete variable domain reads KAGVTQTPRYLIKTRGQQVTLSCSPISGHRSVSWYQQTPGQGLQFLFEYFSETQRNKGNFPGRFSGRQFSNSRSEMNVSTLELGDSALYLCASSWRDRENTEAFFGQGTRLTVV.

The chain links TRBV19 to TRBJ2-1; D remains ambiguous. The V end was cut by 7 bases, the J end by 4 bases, with 17 bases between. The CDR3 is 15 amino acids. The germline gives CDR1 LNHDA, CDR2 SQIVND (reference sequence). CDR3 in amino acids: CASTPAGGAYNEQFF. DNA of the CDR3: TGTGCCAGTACCCCTGCTGGCGGAGCTTACAATGAGCAGTTCTTC.

The chain recombines TRBV2 with TRBJ2-7; TRBD2 matches at 11 bases. CDR1 is SNHLY and CDR2 is FYNNEI in the germline V gene. The CDR3 is made up of 12 amino acids. Trimming removed 9 bases from V and 6 bases from J; junction bases left unmatched: 4. The chain's CDR3 is CARKTSGAEQYF. CDR3 nucleotide sequence: TGTGCCAGGAAGACTAGCGGGGCCGAGCAGTACTTC.